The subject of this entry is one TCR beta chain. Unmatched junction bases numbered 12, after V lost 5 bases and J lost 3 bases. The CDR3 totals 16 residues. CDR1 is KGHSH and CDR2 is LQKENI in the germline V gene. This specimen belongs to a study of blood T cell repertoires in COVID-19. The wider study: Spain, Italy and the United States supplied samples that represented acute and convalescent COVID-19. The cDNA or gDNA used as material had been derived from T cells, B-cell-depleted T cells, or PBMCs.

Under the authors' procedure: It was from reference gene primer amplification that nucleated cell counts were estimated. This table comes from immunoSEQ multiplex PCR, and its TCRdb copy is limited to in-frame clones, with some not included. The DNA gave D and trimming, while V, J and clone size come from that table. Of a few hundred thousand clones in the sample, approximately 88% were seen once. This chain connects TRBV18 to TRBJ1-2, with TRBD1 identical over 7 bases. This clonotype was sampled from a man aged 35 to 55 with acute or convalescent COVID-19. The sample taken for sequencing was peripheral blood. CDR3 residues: CASSGGQDYRDYGYTF. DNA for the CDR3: TGTGCCAGCTCAGGAGGACAGGACTATCGGGACTATGGCTACACCTTC.